A single sample gave rise to the 4 T cell receptor beta chains below, sequenced in a study of shared clonotypes between healthy human individuals. Clones were read by immunoSEQ multiplex PCR, and TCRdb kept only the in-frame ones, dropping some. The data contain 2 million to 2.5 million clones, 90% to 97% of them singletons. Sequencing used naive CD4+ T cells sorted from blood. Described subset: CD45RA+ positively selected. The receptors were gathered from a young man in good health.

The chain links TRBV5-1 to TRBJ2-3; D is possibly TRBD1 (7 bases). CDR1 and CDR2 (germline): SGHRS, YFSETQ. This CDR3 has 15 residues. Trimming left V 5 bases short and J 0 bases short, with 13 bases between. The CDR3 nucleotides read TGCGCCAGCAGTCAGGGGGGCACTAGCACAGATACGCAGTATTTT. Protein product: CASSQGGTSTDTQYF.

This rearrangement joins TRBV2 to TRBJ2-3, with D possibly TRBD2 on 7 matching bases. This CDR3 has 16 amino acids. V gave up 5 bases and J gave up 4 bases, with 19 bases separating them. From germline, CDR1 is SNHLY and CDR2 FYNNEI. The CDR3 region is CASSSTRLGGADTQYF. Written as DNA, the CDR3 is TGTGCCAGCAGTTCCACCCGGTTAGGGGGGGCAGATACGCAGTATTTT.

Points on this clone: Other DNA sequences in the same sample also yield this CDR3. This rearrangement joins TRBV10-3 to TRBJ2-7, with unresolved D. CDR3 length: 12 residues. CDR1 is ENHRY and CDR2 is SYGVKD in the germline V gene. The V and J ends lost 0 bases and 2 bases respectively, with 2 bases between them. The CDR3 DNA reads TGTGCCATCAGTGAGTCGCCCTACGAGCAGTACTTC. Translated: CAISESPYEQYF.

In regard to this clone: Other DNA sequences within the sample encode an identical CDR3. This chain connects TRBV5-1 to TRBJ2-7; 7 positions agree with TRBD1. The CDR3 runs 14 residues. V gave up 5 bases and J gave up 2 bases; unmatched junction bases: 7. CDR1 SGHRS and CDR2 YFSETQ come from the germline V gene. The CDR3 DNA reads TGCGCCAGCAGTTCTGGACAGGCTACCTACGAGCAGTACTTC. This encodes CASSSGQATYEQYF.